These T cell receptor beta chains were read from a single sample in a study of Ad26.COV2.S vaccination and SARS-CoV-2 variants. TCRdb keeps only in-frame clones here, not all; method: immunoSEQ multiplex PCR. The data contain 350,000 to 500,000 clones, 90% of them singletons. Sequencing was performed on peripheral blood, taken in a trial of Ad26.COV2.S vaccine versus placebo. These receptors were obtained from a person between 18 and 59 years old who received the Ad26.COV2.S COVID-19 vaccine or a placebo. Both conserved end residues are part of each CDR3. The D gene is left open where the match is weak. Clone size is not always given. Where it is, it says once, few, many or a class for expanded clones.

clone size: once
D gene: NA
V gene: TRBV6-5
J gene: TRBJ2-3
CDR3 DNA: TGTGCCAGCAGACCCCTAGCGACTAGCACAGATACGCAGTATTTT
CDR3 protein: CASRPLATSTDTQYF

clone size: NA
D gene: NA
V gene: TRBV4-3
J gene: TRBJ2-1
CDR3 DNA: TGCACCAGCAGCCAAGACTTTCGAAGGGGCTCCTACAATGAGCAGTTCTTC
CDR3 protein: CTSSQDFRRGSYNEQFF

clone size: NA
D gene: NA
V gene: TRBV27
J gene: TRBJ1-2
CDR3 DNA: TGTGCCAGCAGTCCCACCTACGGGTGGGACTATGGCTACACCTTC
CDR3 protein: CASSPTYGWDYGYTF

clone size: NA
D gene: NA
V gene: TRBV7-8
J gene: TRBJ2-1
CDR3 DNA: TGTGCCAGCAGCTTAAGTGTCTCGGCCTACAATGAGCAGTTCTTC
CDR3 protein: CASSLSVSAYNEQFF

clone size: NA
D gene: TRBD2
V gene: TRBV28
J gene: TRBJ2-7
CDR3 DNA: TGTGCCAGCAGTTTAGTGGGACTAGCCTACGAGCAGTACTTC
CDR3 protein: CASSLVGLAYEQYF

clone size: NA
D gene: NA
V gene: TRBV11-1
J gene: TRBJ2-3
CDR3 DNA: TGTGCCAGCAGCTTCGACTTCCACGGCACAGATACGCAGTATTTT
CDR3 protein: CASSFDFHGTDTQYF

clone size: NA
D gene: NA
V gene: TRBV7-9
J gene: TRBJ2-1
CDR3 DNA: TGTGCCAGCAGCTCCAATGAGCAGTTCTTC
CDR3 protein: CASSSNEQFF

clone size: NA
D gene: NA
V gene: TRBV5-6
J gene: TRBJ2-1
CDR3 DNA: TGTGCCAGCAGCTTGTTGGCCTTCACGTATGAGCAGTTCTTC
CDR3 protein: CASSLLAFTYEQFF

clone size: NA
D gene: NA
V gene: TRBV2
J gene: TRBJ1-4
CDR3 DNA: TGTGCCAGCAGTGAGAGCCAGGGAGGTGAAAAACTGTTTTTT
CDR3 protein: CASSESQGGEKLFF

clone size: NA
D gene: TRBD1
V gene: TRBV28
J gene: TRBJ2-7
CDR3 DNA: TGTGCCAGCATCCCGACAGGGCTCATCTACGAGCAGTACTTC
CDR3 protein: CASIPTGLIYEQYF

clone size: NA
D gene: NA
V gene: TRBV7-2
J gene: TRBJ1-6
CDR3 DNA: TGTGCCAGCAGCTTAAGGGGACCTACCAATTCACCCCTCCACTTT
CDR3 protein: CASSLRGPTNSPLHF

clone size: NA
D gene: TRBD2
V gene: TRBV5-6
J gene: TRBJ2-1
CDR3 DNA: TGTGCCAGCAGCTCCACCCTAGCGGGACTCTACAATGAGCAGTTCTTC
CDR3 protein: CASSSTLAGLYNEQFF

clone size: NA
D gene: TRBD1
V gene: TRBV2
J gene: TRBJ2-1
CDR3 DNA: TGTGCCAGCAGTGAAGGAAGGGACAGGGTCTACTACAATGAGCAGTTCTTC
CDR3 protein: CASSEGRDRVYYNEQFF

clone size: NA
D gene: NA
V gene: TRBV24-1
J gene: TRBJ2-1
CDR3 DNA: TGTGCCACCAGTGACTCGTTCAATGAGCAGTTCTTC
CDR3 protein: CATSDSFNEQFF

clone size: NA
D gene: NA
V gene: TRBV5-1
J gene: TRBJ2-3
CDR3 DNA: TGCGCCAGCAGCTTGGATAGGGGTGCCACAGATACGCAGTATTTT
CDR3 protein: CASSLDRGATDTQYF

clone size: NA
D gene: NA
V gene: TRBV27
J gene: TRBJ2-7
CDR3 DNA: TGTGCCAGCAGTTTATCCCCGGGGGTCCCGCATCTGTACGAGCAGTACTTC
CDR3 protein: CASSLSPGVPHLYEQYF

clone size: NA
D gene: NA
V gene: TRBV6-2/TRBV6-3
J gene: TRBJ2-2
CDR3 DNA: TGTGCCAGCAGTTACAGGTCGGCTAGCTCTAGGGAAACCGGGGAGCTGTTTTTT
CDR3 protein: CASSYRSASSRETGELFF

clone size: NA
D gene: NA
V gene: TRBV5-6
J gene: TRBJ2-7
CDR3 DNA: TGTGCCAGCAGCTTGGAGGGTTCCTACGAGCAGTACTTC
CDR3 protein: CASSLEGSYEQYF

clone size: NA
D gene: TRBD2
V gene: TRBV3-1/TRBV3-2
J gene: TRBJ2-3
CDR3 DNA: TGTGCCAGCAGCCAAGTCAGGGGTACTAGCGGGTCATCTAGCACAGATACGCAGTATTTT
CDR3 protein: CASSQVRGTSGSSSTDTQYF

clone size: once
D gene: NA
V gene: TRBV5-4
J gene: TRBJ2-5
CDR3 DNA: TGTGCCAGCAGCTTGGCCCCAGGGAAAGAGACCCAGTACTTC
CDR3 protein: CASSLAPGKETQYF

clone size: NA
D gene: TRBD1
V gene: TRBV27
J gene: TRBJ2-4
CDR3 DNA: TGTGCCAGCAGTTGGACAGGGGGCCCCAAAAACATTCAGTACTTC
CDR3 protein: CASSWTGGPKNIQYF

clone size: NA
D gene: NA
V gene: TRBV6-5
J gene: TRBJ2-7
CDR3 DNA: TGTGCCAGCAGTTACTCGAGGGTCGTTTACGAGCAGTACTTC
CDR3 protein: CASSYSRVVYEQYF

clone size: NA
D gene: TRBD2
V gene: TRBV5-1
J gene: TRBJ2-2
CDR3 DNA: TGCGCCAGCAGCTTGGGACTAGCGGGAGGGCCAGGCACCGGGGAGCTGTTTTTT
CDR3 protein: CASSLGLAGGPGTGELFF

clone size: NA
D gene: TRBD2
V gene: TRBV28
J gene: TRBJ2-3
CDR3 DNA: TGTGCCAGCAGTAATAGCGGGAGTGGCACAGATACGCAGTATTTT
CDR3 protein: CASSNSGSGTDTQYF

clone size: once
D gene: NA
V gene: TRBV6-5
J gene: TRBJ2-5
CDR3 DNA: TGTGCCAGCAGTCGACTATTCCAAGAGACCCAGTACTTC
CDR3 protein: CASSRLFQETQYF

clone size: once
D gene: NA
V gene: TRBV10-3
J gene: TRBJ1-1
CDR3 DNA: TGTGCCATAGGGGGGGGAGGATCCCCTGAAGCTTTCTTT
CDR3 protein: CAIGGGGSPEAFF

clone size: once
D gene: NA
V gene: TRBV27
J gene: TRBJ2-1
CDR3 DNA: TGTGCCAGCAGTTTATCATGGGGCGTTTACAATGAGCAGTTCTTC
CDR3 protein: CASSLSWGVYNEQFF

clone size: NA
D gene: TRBD2
V gene: TRBV10-3
J gene: TRBJ2-1
CDR3 DNA: TGTGCCATAGGGCTGTCTAGCGGAGCATACAATGAGCAGTTCTTC
CDR3 protein: CAIGLSSGAYNEQFF

clone size: NA
D gene: TRBD1
V gene: TRBV5-6
J gene: TRBJ2-2
CDR3 DNA: TGTGCCAGCAGCTATTGGGGGACAGGGGAGGCCGGGGAGCTGTTTTTT
CDR3 protein: CASSYWGTGEAGELFF

clone size: NA
D gene: NA
V gene: TRBV28
J gene: TRBJ1-6
CDR3 DNA: TGTGCCAGCAGTGGGCAGACTAATTCACCCCTCCACTTT
CDR3 protein: CASSGQTNSPLHF